The rows below give T cell receptor beta chains drawn from one sample of a study of control samples from healthy donors and cancer patients. Libraries were prepared by immunoSEQ multiplex PCR; TCRdb keeps only in-frame clonotypes and omits some of them. The repertoire holds about 110,000 clones, 75% to 95% seen once, with roughly 4% in the top ten. Sequencing was performed on blood. The receptors originated from a human donor in good health. The donor label of this sample is uncertain. CDR3s include the opening cysteine and the closing phenylalanine or tryptophan. D genes are given only for firm matches. A clone size is listed for some rows: how often the clone was seen (once, few, many), or a class if it is expanded.

D	J	V	size	DNA	CDR3
NA	TRBJ2-2	TRBV24-1	once	TGTGCCACCAGAGACATGAACACCGGGGAGCTGTTTTTT	CATRDMNTGELFF
TRBD1	TRBJ1-2	TRBV9	NA	TGTGCCAGCAGCGTCCGCCAGGACAGGGGGGATGGCTACACCTTC	CASSVRQDRGDGYTF
TRBD1	TRBJ2-7	TRBV27	NA	TGTGCCAGCAGTTTGTTGACAGGGTCCTACGAGCAGTACTTC	CASSLLTGSYEQYF
TRBD2	TRBJ2-3	TRBV24-1	NA	TGTGCCACCAGTGATTCAGGCCGAGCGGGGGGCCTGGATACGCAGTATTTT	CATSDSGRAGGLDTQYF
TRBD1	TRBJ2-2	TRBV11-3	NA	TGTGCCAGCAGCCTGACAGGGAGTGACACCGGGGAGCTGTTTTTT	CASSLTGSDTGELFF
NA	TRBJ1-1	TRBV5-1	NA	TGCGCCAGCAGCTTGGTCCCCCACCTGGAGTTCGCTGAAGCTTTCTTT	CASSLVPHLEFAEAFF
NA	TRBJ2-3	TRBV4-2	NA	TGTGCCAGCAGCCTGAGAAGTACCGACACAGATACGCAGTATTTT	CASSLRSTDTDTQYF
NA	TRBJ2-1	TRBV12-3/TRBV12-4	NA	TGTGCCAGCAGAAAAGCGGCAGGTGAGCAGTTCTTC	CASRKAAGEQFF
TRBD1	TRBJ2-1	TRBV7-2	NA	TGTGCCAGCAGCTTAGAGTTAGGGACAGGGTTCTGGAATGAGCAGTTCTTC	CASSLELGTGFWNEQFF
NA	TRBJ1-1	TRBV30	NA	TGTGCCTGGCAAATTGGTGGTGGAACTGAAGCTTTCTTT	CAWQIGGGTEAFF
TRBD1	TRBJ2-7	TRBV14	NA	TGTGCCAGCAGCCAGAACCCGCGACAGGGAAACTTTGCCTACGAGCAGTACTTC	CASSQNPRQGNFAYEQYF
TRBD2	TRBJ2-5	TRBV2	NA	TGTGCCAGCATAGCGGGGGGACGGGAGACCCAGTACTTC	CASIAGGRETQYF
NA	TRBJ1-1	TRBV14	NA	TGTGCCAGCAGCCAAGATGGGGGGAACACTGAAGCTTTCTTT	CASSQDGGNTEAFF
TRBD1	TRBJ1-1	TRBV2	NA	TGTGCCAGCAGTTATCGGACAGGGCTTGAAGCTTTCTTT	CASSYRTGLEAFF
NA	TRBJ1-2	TRBV6-5	NA	TGTGCCAGCAGCTCCACCGGGACCCCCTTTGATGGCTACACCTTC	CASSSTGTPFDGYTF
NA	TRBJ1-1	TRBV3-1/TRBV3-2	NA	TGTGCCAGCAGCCGACAGTCGAACACTGAAGCTTTCTTT	CASSRQSNTEAFF
NA	TRBJ2-7	TRBV12-3/TRBV12-4	once	TGTGCCAGCAGTTTAGCGCTTGGGGACGAGCAGTACTTC	CASSLALGDEQYF
TRBD1	TRBJ2-7	TRBV7-9	NA	TGTGCCAGCACTCCGGGACAGGCAACCTACGAGCAGTACTTC	CASTPGQATYEQYF
TRBD2	TRBJ2-1	TRBV6-5	NA	TGTGCCAGCAGTACCCTAGCGGGGGGGCCGGGTGAGCAGTTCTTC	CASSTLAGGPGEQFF
NA	TRBJ1-5	TRBV14	few	TGTGCCAGCAGCCAAGGCGATCAGCCCCAGCATTTT	CASSQGDQPQHF
NA	TRBJ2-7	TRBV5-1	NA	TGCGCCAGCAGCCCGGATTCCTACGAGCAGTACTTC	CASSPDSYEQYF
NA	TRBJ1-5	TRBV30	NA	TGTGCCTGGAGTGCGGAAGCAGGCCCCAATCAGCCCCAGCATTTT	CAWSAEAGPNQPQHF
NA	TRBJ1-2	TRBV6-1	NA	TGTGCCAGCAGTGATCAAGGGGTGGATGGCTACACCTTC	CASSDQGVDGYTF
NA	TRBJ1-6	TRBV7-9	NA	TGTGCCAGCAGCGACAGCAGGGGCTCACCCCTCCACTTT	CASSDSRGSPLHF
NA	TRBJ2-2	TRBV4-1	NA	TGCGCCAGCAGCCCCAACACCCGGAACACCGGGGAGCTGTTTTTT	CASSPNTRNTGELFF
NA	TRBJ2-7	TRBV6-6	NA	TGTGCCAGCAGTTACAGGGGCGGTTACGAGCAGTACTTC	CASSYRGGYEQYF
NA	TRBJ2-7	TRBV21-1	NA	TGTGCCAGCAGCGGGAGCGGGGGCCCCTGGGAGCAGTACTTC	CASSGSGGPWEQYF
TRBD1	TRBJ2-3	TRBV5-6	NA	TGTGCCAGCAGCTTGGACTCGCGGGCTGGACAGGGAACAGATACGCAGTATTTT	CASSLDSRAGQGTDTQYF
NA	TRBJ2-7	TRBV5-4	NA	TGTGCCAGCAGCTTGGGCGGCGACTACGAGCAGTACTTC	CASSLGGDYEQYF
TRBD1	TRBJ2-1	TRBV10-1	NA	TGCGCCAGCAGCGAGGGGGCCCTCAACAATGAGCAGTTCTTC	CASSEGALNNEQFF
NA	TRBJ2-1	TRBV11-2	NA	TGTGCCAGCAGCGACGGGACATACGGGGGCAATGAGCAGTTCTTC	CASSDGTYGGNEQFF
NA	TRBJ1-5	TRBV7-9	NA	TGTGCCAGCAGCCGTCAGGGCAATCAGCCCCAGCATTTT	CASSRQGNQPQHF
NA	TRBJ2-1	TRBV19	NA	TGTGCCAGTAGTGCCTCGGGGACCTCCTCCTACAATGAGCAGTTCTTC	CASSASGTSSYNEQFF
TRBD2	TRBJ2-2	TRBV4-1	once	TGCGCCAGCAGCCTAAGAGCGGGGGACACCGGGGAGCTGTTTTTT	CASSLRAGDTGELFF
TRBD1	TRBJ1-5	TRBV7-2	few	TGTGCCAGCAGCTCCGGGACAGGGGTCCAGCCCCAGCATTTT	CASSSGTGVQPQHF
NA	TRBJ1-4	TRBV19	NA	TGTGCCAGTACCCGGGGTATTGGAGAAAAACTGTTTTTT	CASTRGIGEKLFF
NA	TRBJ1-1	TRBV18	NA	TGTGCCAGCTCGCTCGTCCGGGACAAGAACACTGAAGCTTTCTTT	CASSLVRDKNTEAFF
TRBD2	TRBJ2-5	TRBV6-5	NA	TGTGCCAGCAGCTACGGACTAGCGGGGGGAGAGACCCAGTACTTC	CASSYGLAGGETQYF
NA	TRBJ2-5	TRBV5-6	NA	TGTGCCAGCAGCTTGGCCGTGACAGTTGGAGAGACCCAGTACTTC	CASSLAVTVGETQYF
TRBD1	TRBJ2-1	TRBV9	few	TGTGCCAGCAGCGTAGTCGCGGGACAGGGTCCGAATGAGCAGTTCTTC	CASSVVAGQGPNEQFF
NA	TRBJ1-2	TRBV7-2	NA	TGTGCCAGCAGCTTAACAGGACCTAGTGGCTACACCTTC	CASSLTGPSGYTF
NA	TRBJ2-2	TRBV6-6	NA	TGTGCCAGCAGTTACTCGAGTATCCCCCGCACCGGGGAGCTGTTTTTT	CASSYSSIPRTGELFF
NA	TRBJ2-6	TRBV6-5	NA	TGTGCCAGCAGTTACTCGGAGGGATCTGGGGCCAACGTCCTGACTTTC	CASSYSEGSGANVLTF
NA	TRBJ1-1	TRBV28	once	TGTGCCAGCAGTTTTCCCGCGAGTACGGGGGGAAACACTGAAGCTTTCTTT	CASSFPASTGGNTEAFF
NA	TRBJ1-6	TRBV5-4	NA	TGTGCCAGCAGCCTCCGTAGTTCGGGGGCAGGTAATTCACCCCTCCACTTT	CASSLRSSGAGNSPLHF
TRBD1	TRBJ1-5	TRBV28	NA	TGTGCCAGCAGTTCGGACAGGGGGTTCAATCAGCCCCAGCATTTT	CASSSDRGFNQPQHF
NA	TRBJ2-7	TRBV23-1	NA	TGCGCCAGCAGTCAACTGAAATCCTACGAGCAGTACTTC	CASSQLKSYEQYF
NA	TRBJ1-2	TRBV5-1	NA	TGCGCCAGCAGCTTGTCGGTCAACTATGGCTACACCTTC	CASSLSVNYGYTF
NA	TRBJ2-3	TRBV20-1	NA	TGCAGTGCTAGTTCGGGGGAGAGTTTCACAGATACGCAGTATTTT	CSASSGESFTDTQYF
NA	TRBJ2-7	TRBV11-3	once	TGTGCCAGCAGCTCCCAACCTCTCTACGAGCAGTACTTC	CASSSQPLYEQYF
TRBD2	TRBJ2-3	TRBV19	NA	TGTGCCACTAGAAGCGGGGGGTCCAGCACAGATACGCAGTATTTT	CATRSGGSSTDTQYF
NA	TRBJ2-3	TRBV11-2	once	TGTGCCAGCAGCCCGACGGGGCGGATTCGAGTACGCCCAGATACGCAGTATTTT	CASSPTGRIRVRPDTQYF
NA	TRBJ2-7	TRBV9	NA	TGTGCCAGCAGCGTAGAGGCATCCCTGGGGTCCTCTCGGGAGCAGTACTTC	CASSVEASLGSSREQYF
NA	TRBJ1-1	TRBV5-4	NA	TGTGCCAGCAGCTCCGGGACACTTGAAGCTTTCTTT	CASSSGTLEAFF
TRBD2	TRBJ2-1	TRBV24-1	NA	TGTGCCACCAGTGATCCTTCTAGCGGGGGAGTGGAGGAGCAGTTCTTC	CATSDPSSGGVEEQFF